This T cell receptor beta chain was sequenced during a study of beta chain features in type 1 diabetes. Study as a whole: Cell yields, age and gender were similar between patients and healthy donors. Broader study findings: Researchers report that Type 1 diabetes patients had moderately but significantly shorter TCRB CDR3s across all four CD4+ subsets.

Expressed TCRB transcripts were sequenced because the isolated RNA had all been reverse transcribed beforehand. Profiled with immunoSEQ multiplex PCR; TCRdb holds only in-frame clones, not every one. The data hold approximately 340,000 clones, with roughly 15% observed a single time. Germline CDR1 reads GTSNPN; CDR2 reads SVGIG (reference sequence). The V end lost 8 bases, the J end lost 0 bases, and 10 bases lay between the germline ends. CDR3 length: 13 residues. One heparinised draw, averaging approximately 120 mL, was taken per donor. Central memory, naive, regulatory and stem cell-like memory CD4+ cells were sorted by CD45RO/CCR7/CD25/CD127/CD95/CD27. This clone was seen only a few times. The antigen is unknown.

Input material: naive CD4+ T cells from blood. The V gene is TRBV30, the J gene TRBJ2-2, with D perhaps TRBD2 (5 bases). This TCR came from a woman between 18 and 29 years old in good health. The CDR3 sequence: CAKRTSNTGELFF. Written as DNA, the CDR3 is TGTGCCAAAAGGACTTCGAACACCGGGGAGCTGTTTTTT.